Sequencing of this T cell receptor beta chain was carried out in a study of OX40 agonist ivuxolimab in advanced cancers. Background on the study: Participants averaged approximately 61 years of age (range about 23 to 80) and were 75% to 90% male.

Germline V CDR1 and CDR2: SGHDN, FVKESK. V lost 1 base to trimming and J lost 0 bases, with 12 bases between them. This CDR3 is built from 16 residues. Note on this clone: Its cognate antigen is unknown.

General study findings and limits: In the 0.1 to 3.0 mg/kg range, CD4+ and CD8+ blood T cells had expanded clonally by week 6.

The repertoire was sequenced with immunoSEQ multiplex PCR; TCRdb's copy has only in-frame clones and lacks some. Altogether 100,000 to 120,000 clones are present, approximately 89% being singletons, with the ten largest covering 0.27%. The receptor was isolated from an adult with an advanced solid tumor such as melanoma, head and neck, liver or kidney cancer. The chain links TRBV14 to TRBJ1-2; perhaps TRBD1 as D (5 bases). The sample was CD4+ or CD8+ T cells sorted from blood, taken in a trial of the OX40 agonist ivuxolimab. The chain's CDR3 is CASSQGTGGANYGYTF. The CDR3 DNA is TGTGCCAGCAGCCAAGGAACAGGTGGCGCTAACTATGGCTACACCTTC.